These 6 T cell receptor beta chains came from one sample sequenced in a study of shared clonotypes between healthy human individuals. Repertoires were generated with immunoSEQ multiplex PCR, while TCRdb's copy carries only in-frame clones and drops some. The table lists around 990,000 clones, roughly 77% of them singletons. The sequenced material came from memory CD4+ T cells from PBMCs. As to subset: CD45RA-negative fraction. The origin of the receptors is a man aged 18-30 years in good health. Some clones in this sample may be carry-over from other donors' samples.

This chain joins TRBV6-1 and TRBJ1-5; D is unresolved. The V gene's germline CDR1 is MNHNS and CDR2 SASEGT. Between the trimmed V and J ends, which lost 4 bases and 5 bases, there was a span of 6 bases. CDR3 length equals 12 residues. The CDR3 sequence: CASSVPYQPQHF. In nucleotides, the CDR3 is TGTGCCAGCAGTGTGCCTTATCAGCCCCAGCATTTT.

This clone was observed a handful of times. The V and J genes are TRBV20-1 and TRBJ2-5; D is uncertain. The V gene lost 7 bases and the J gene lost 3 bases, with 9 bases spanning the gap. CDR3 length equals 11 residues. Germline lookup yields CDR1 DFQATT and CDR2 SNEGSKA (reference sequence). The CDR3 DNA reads TGCAGTGTTGGCGGTAAAGAGACCCAGTACTTC. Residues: CSVGGKETQYF.

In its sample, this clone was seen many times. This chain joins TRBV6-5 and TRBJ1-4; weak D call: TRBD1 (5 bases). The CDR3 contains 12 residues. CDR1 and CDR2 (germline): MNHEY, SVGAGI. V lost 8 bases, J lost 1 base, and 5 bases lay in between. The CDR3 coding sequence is TGTGCCAGCGGGGGAACTAATGAAAAACTGTTTTTT. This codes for CASGGTNEKLFF.

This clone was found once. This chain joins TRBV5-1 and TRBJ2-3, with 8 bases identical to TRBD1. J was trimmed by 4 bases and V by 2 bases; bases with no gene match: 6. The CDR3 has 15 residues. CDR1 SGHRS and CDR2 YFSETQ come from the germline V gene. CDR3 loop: CASSFRTGQADTQYF. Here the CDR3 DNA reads TGCGCCAGCAGCTTCAGGACAGGGCAAGCAGATACGCAGTATTTT.

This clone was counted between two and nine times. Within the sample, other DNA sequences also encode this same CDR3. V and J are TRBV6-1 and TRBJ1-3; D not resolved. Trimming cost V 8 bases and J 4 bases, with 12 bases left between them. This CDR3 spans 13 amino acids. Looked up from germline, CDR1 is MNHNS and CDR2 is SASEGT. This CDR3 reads CASGAGDGNTIYF. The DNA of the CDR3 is TGTGCCAGCGGAGCAGGCGACGGAAACACCATATATTTT.

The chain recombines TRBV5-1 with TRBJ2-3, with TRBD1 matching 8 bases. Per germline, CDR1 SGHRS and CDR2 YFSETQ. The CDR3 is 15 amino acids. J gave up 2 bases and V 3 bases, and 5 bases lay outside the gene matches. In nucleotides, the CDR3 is TGCGCCAGCAGCTCGGGACAGGACCTCACAGATACGCAGTATTTT. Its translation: CASSSGQDLTDTQYF. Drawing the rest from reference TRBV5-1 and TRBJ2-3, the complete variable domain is KAGVTQTPRYLIKTRGQQVTLSCSPISGHRSVSWYQQTPGQGLQFLFEYFSETQRNKGNFPGRFSGRQFSNSRSEMNVSTLELGDSALYLCASSSGQDLTDTQYFGPGTRLTVL.